The clone carrying this T cell receptor beta chain appeared a few times. A much larger clone is a single base away; this may be a read error. Starting material of 450 to 550 ng total RNA yielded TCR beta cDNA via a constant-region primer. Construction of TCR beta libraries relied on three successive nested multiplex PCR rounds employing slightly modified ARM-PCR. For 10 cycles apiece, the opening two PCR rounds ran with TRBV1-TRBV30 forward primers and a C-beta reverse primer. TCRdb re-derived calls from the multiplex PCR reads in MiXCR, one entry per CDR3 protein. The sample consists of about 97,000 distinct CDR3 sequences, approximately 70% of them appearing once. The sample originates from a study of tumor-infiltrating lymphocytes in primary liver carcinoma. Germline V gene sequence: CDR1 ENHRY, CDR2 SYGVKD. This CDR3 is 13 amino acids long. Co-extraction yielded RNA and DNA from around 20-30 mg of unsorted bulk tissue.

Sequenced sample: liver tumor tissue from sampling region 2. Regarding subset: tumor region T2, inferior pole. The sequence came from a woman aged 55-75 years with primary liver carcinoma and hepatitis B virus infection. The rearrangement links TRBV10-3 to TRBJ1-4; D remains ambiguous. Written as DNA, the CDR3 is TGTGTCATCAGTAGAGCTGCTAATGAAAAACTGTTTTTT. Translated: CVISRAANEKLFF.